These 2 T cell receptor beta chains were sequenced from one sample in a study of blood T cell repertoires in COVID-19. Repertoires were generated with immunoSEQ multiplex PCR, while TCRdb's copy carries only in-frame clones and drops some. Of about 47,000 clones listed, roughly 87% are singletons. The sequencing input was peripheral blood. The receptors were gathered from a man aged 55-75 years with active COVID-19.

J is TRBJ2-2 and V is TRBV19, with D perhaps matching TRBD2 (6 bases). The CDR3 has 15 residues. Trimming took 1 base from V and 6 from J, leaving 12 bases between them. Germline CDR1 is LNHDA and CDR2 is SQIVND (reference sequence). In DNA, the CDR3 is TGTGCCAGTAGTATAGGATCGGGAGTCTCCGGGGAGCTGTTTTTT. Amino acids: CASSIGSGVSGELFF.

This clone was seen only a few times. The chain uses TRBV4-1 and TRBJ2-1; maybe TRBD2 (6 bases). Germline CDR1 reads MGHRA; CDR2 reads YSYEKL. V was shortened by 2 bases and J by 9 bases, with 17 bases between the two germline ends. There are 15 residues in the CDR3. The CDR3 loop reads CASSQYAGRGREQFF. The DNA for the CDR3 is TGCGCCAGCAGCCAATATGCGGGAAGGGGACGTGAGCAGTTCTTC.